This paragraph covers one TCR beta chain sequence. Its antigen is not known. This sample was included in a study of cytomegalovirus exposure and HLA in healthy donors. Whole-study findings and limits: Generally TCR sequences proved uncommon, though certain public TCRs appeared in numerous donors. The authors later linked a missense DCLRE1C variant to TCR beta V- and J-gene trimming.

Germline V CDR1 and CDR2: MNHEY, SMNVEV (reference sequence). V shed 0 bases, J shed 9 bases, and the junction held 4 bases outside the gene matches. The CDR3 consists of 14 residues. These donors, healthy bone marrow donors, were studied. PCR amplification relied on 60 Vbeta primers (plus 13 Jbeta primers). Per the authors' pipeline: A later analysis tallied about 80 million unique TCR beta chains, about 12 million of them shared. This table comes from immunoSEQ multiplex PCR, and its TCRdb copy is limited to in-frame clones, with some not included. V, J and clone size are those of that table, while D and trimming were read from the DNA. The profile shows about 140,000 clones, about 72% of them singletons.

This TCR was sampled from a man aged 40-49 years in good health and CMV-seronegative. The chain combines TRBV27 with TRBJ2-7; 11 bases match TRBD2. Material: PBMCs. CDR3 in amino acids: CASSLSGTSGVQYF. As DNA, the CDR3 is TGTGCCAGCAGTTTATCGGGGACTAGCGGAGTGCAGTACTTC.